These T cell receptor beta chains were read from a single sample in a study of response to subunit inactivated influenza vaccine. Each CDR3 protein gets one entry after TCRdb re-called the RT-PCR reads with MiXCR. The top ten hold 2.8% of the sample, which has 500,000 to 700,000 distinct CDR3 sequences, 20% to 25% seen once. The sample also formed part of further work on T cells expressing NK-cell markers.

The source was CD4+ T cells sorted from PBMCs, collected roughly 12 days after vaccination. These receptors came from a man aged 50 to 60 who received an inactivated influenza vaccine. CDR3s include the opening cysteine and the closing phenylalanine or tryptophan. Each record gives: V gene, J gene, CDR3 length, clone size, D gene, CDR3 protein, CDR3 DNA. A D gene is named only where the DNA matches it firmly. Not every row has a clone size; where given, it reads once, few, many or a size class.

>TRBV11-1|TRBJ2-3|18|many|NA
CASSGTLWSSSSPDTQYF
TGTGCCAGCAGCGGGACTCTCTGGAGCTCTTCTTCGCCAGATACGCAGTATTTT
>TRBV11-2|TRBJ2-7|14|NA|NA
CASSLDLFTYEQYF
TGTGCCAGCAGCTTAGACCTCTTTACCTACGAGCAGTACTTC
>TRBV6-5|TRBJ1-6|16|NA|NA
CASSYYGPMYNSPLHF
TGTGCCAGCAGTTACTACGGACCGATGTATAATTCACCCCTCCACTTT
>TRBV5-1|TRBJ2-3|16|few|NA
CASSLSGDKPTDTQYF
TGCGCCAGCAGCTTGTCGGGGGACAAACCCACAGATACGCAGTATTTT
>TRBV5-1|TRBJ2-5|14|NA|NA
CASSLASAGETQYF
TGCGCCAGCAGCTTGGCCTCTGCCGGGGAGACCCAGTACTTC
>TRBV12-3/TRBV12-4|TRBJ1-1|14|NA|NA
CASSSTGRGTEAFF
TGTGCCAGCAGCTCGACAGGCCGGGGGACTGAAGCTTTCTTT
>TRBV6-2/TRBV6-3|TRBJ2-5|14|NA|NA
CASRPPVVLETQYF
TGTGCCAGCAGACCTCCCGTTGTATTGGAGACCCAGTACTTC
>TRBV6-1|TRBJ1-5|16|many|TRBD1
CASGTGTGGSNQPQHF
TGTGCCAGCGGCACGGGGACAGGGGGGAGCAATCAGCCCCAGCATTTT
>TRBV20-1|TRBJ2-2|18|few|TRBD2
CSARRASGGRTNTGELFF
TGCAGTGCTAGGAGGGCTAGCGGGGGGCGAACGAACACCGGGGAGCTGTTTTTT
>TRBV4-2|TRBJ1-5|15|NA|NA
CASRQTGGSNQPQHF
TGTGCCAGCAGACAGACGGGGGGAAGCAATCAGCCCCAGCATTTT
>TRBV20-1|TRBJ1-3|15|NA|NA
CSARSRGFLGNTIYF
TGCAGTGCTAGATCCCGGGGCTTTCTTGGAAACACCATATATTTT
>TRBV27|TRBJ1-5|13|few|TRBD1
CATGTGARYAQHF
TGTGCCACCGGGACAGGGGCTAGATATGCCCAGCATTTT
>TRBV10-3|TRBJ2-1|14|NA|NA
CAISEWEPAGEQFF
TGTGCCATCAGTGAATGGGAGCCCGCCGGCGAGCAGTTCTTC
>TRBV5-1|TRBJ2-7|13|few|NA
CASSQGTPSEQYF
TGCGCCAGCAGCCAGGGGACCCCCAGCGAGCAGTACTTC
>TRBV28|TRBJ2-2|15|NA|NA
CASSVPGSLKGELFF
TGTGCCAGCAGTGTACCCGGGTCCCTCAAAGGGGAGCTGTTTTTT
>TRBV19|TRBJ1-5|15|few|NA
CASSIEGSGNQPQHF
TGTGCCAGTAGTATAGAGGGATCGGGCAATCAGCCCCAGCATTTT
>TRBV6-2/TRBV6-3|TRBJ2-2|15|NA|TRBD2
CASRAGLGAAGELFF
TGTGCCAGCAGGGCGGGACTAGGCGCGGCCGGGGAGCTGTTTTTT
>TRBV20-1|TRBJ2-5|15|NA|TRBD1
CSADFYRGSGETQYF
TGCAGTGCCGATTTTTACAGGGGCTCTGGGGAGACCCAGTACTTC
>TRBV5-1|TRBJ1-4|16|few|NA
CASSLVPGTRDEKLFF
TGCGCCAGCAGCTTGGTTCCAGGGACGCGGGATGAAAAACTGTTTTTT
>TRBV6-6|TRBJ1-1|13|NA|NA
CASSRPSDTEAFF
TGTGCCAGCAGCCGGCCTTCGGACACTGAAGCTTTCTTT
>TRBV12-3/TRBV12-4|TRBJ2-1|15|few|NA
CASSLSTPATGREFF
TGTGCCAGCAGTTTATCAACCCCAGCGACGGGGCGCGAGTTCTTC
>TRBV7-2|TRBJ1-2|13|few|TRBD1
CASSPQTGIGYTF
TGTGCCAGCAGCCCGCAGACAGGGATCGGCTACACCTTC
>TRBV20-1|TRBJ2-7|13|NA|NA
CSAPGLGLKVQYF
TGCAGTGCTCCCGGATTGGGTCTGAAGGTGCAGTACTTC
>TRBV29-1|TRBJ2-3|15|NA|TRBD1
CSAGRDRAYGDTQYF
TGCAGCGCGGGACGGGACAGGGCATATGGGGATACGCAGTATTTT
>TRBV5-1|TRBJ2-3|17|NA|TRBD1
CASSWLFGTGGTDTQYF
TGCGCCAGCAGCTGGCTTTTTGGGACAGGGGGAACAGATACGCAGTATTTT
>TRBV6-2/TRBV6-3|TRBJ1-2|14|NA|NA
CASTRTLLGGGYTF
TGTGCCAGCACCCGGACCCTCCTCGGCGGTGGCTACACCTTC
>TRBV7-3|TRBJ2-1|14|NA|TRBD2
CASSPIRGGDEQFF
TGTGCCAGCAGCCCGATACGGGGGGGGGATGAGCAGTTCTTC